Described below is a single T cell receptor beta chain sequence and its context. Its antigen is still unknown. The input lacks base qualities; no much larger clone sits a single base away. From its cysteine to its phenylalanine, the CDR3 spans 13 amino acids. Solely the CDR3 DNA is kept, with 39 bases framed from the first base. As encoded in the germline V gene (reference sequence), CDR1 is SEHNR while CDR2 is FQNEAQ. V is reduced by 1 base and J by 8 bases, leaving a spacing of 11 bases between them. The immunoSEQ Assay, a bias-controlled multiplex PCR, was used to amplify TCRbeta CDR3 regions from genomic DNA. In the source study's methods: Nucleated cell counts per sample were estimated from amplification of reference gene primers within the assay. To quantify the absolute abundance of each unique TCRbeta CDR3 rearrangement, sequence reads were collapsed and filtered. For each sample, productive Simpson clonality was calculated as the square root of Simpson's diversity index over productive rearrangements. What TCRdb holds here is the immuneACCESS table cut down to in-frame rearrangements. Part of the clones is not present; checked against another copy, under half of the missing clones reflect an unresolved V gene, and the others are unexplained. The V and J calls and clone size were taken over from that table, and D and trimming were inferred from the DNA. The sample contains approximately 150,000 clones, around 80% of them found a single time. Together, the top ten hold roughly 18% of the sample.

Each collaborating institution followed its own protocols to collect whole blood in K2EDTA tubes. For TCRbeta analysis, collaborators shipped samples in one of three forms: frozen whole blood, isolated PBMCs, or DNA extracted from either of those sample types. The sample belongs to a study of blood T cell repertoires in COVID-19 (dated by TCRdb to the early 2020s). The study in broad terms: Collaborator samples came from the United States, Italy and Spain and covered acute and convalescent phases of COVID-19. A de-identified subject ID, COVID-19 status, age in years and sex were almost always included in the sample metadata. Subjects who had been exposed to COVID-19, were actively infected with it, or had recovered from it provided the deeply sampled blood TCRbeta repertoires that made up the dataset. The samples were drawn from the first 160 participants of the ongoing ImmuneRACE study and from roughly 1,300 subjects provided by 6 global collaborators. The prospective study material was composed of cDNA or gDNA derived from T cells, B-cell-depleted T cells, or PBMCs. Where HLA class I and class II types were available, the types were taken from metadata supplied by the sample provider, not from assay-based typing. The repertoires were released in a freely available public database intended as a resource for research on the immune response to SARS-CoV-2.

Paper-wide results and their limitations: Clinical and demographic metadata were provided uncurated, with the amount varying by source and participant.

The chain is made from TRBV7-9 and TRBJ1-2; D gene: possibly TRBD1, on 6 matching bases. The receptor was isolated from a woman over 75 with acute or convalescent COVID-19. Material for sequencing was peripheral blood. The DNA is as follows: TGTGCCAGCAGCTTAGGAGGGGGTTACGGCTACACCTTC. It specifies CASSLGGGYGYTF.